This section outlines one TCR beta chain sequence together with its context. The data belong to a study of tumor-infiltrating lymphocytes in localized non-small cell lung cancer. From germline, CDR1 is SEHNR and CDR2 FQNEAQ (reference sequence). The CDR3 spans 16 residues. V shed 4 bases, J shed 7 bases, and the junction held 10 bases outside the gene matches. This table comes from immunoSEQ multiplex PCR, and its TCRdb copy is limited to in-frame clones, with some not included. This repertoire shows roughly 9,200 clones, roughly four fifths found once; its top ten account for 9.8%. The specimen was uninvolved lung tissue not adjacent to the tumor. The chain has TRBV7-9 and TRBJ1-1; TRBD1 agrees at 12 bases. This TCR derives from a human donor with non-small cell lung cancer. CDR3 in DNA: TGTGCCAGCAGCTCCGGGACAGGGGGCTTGCTGGATGAAGCTTTCTTT. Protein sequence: CASSSGTGGLLDEAFF.